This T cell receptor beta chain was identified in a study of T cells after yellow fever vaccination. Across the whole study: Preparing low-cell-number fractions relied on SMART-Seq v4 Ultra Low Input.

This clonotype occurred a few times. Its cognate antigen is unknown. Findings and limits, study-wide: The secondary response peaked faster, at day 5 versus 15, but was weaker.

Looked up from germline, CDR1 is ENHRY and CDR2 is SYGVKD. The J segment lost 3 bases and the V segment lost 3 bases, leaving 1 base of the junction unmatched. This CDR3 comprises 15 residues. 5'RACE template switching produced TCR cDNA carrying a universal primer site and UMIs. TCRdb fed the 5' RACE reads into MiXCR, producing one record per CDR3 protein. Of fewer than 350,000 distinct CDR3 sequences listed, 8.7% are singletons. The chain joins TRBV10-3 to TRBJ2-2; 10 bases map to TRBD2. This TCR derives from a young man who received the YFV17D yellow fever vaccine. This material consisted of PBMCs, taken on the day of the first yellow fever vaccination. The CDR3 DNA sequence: TGTGCCATCAGTGAAAGCGGGGGGGACACCGGGGAGCTGTTTTTT. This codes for CAISESGGDTGELFF.